A selection of T cell receptor beta chains follows, all from one sample in a study of blood T cell repertoires in COVID-19. Sequencing was performed with immunoSEQ multiplex PCR; in TCRdb, only in-frame clones are kept and a portion is missing. The sample lists about 33,000 clones, 88% occurring once. The material sequenced was peripheral blood. The receptors were gathered from a human donor in a cohort sampled during active COVID-19. Both conserved end residues are part of each CDR3. The order of the fields is CDR3 protein, V gene, J gene, D gene. D genes are given only for firm matches.

CDR3aa: CASSQSALGRGDEQYF
v_gene: TRBV4-1
j_gene: TRBJ2-7
d_gene: -

CDR3aa: CATSRGGSYEQYF
v_gene: TRBV15
j_gene: TRBJ2-7
d_gene: -

CDR3aa: CASSRDNDGNTIYF
v_gene: TRBV18
j_gene: TRBJ1-3
d_gene: -

CDR3aa: CASTETVANVLTF
v_gene: TRBV6-5
j_gene: TRBJ2-6
d_gene: -

CDR3aa: CASRWTGNYEQYF
v_gene: TRBV2
j_gene: TRBJ2-7
d_gene: TRBD1

CDR3aa: CASSQARAGFDEQFF
v_gene: TRBV3-1/TRBV3-2
j_gene: TRBJ2-1
d_gene: -

CDR3aa: CASRRSGRGGRRTEAFF
v_gene: TRBV2
j_gene: TRBJ1-1
d_gene: -

CDR3aa: CASSLGPGRTYEQYF
v_gene: TRBV7-2
j_gene: TRBJ2-7
d_gene: -

CDR3aa: CASSYPLDRGQAKNIQYF
v_gene: TRBV6-2/TRBV6-3
j_gene: TRBJ2-4
d_gene: TRBD1

CDR3aa: CAHWTADSNQPQHF
v_gene: TRBV11-2
j_gene: TRBJ1-5
d_gene: -

CDR3aa: CASSTRGQGGNQPQHF
v_gene: TRBV19
j_gene: TRBJ1-5
d_gene: TRBD1